This T cell receptor (beta chain) was sequenced during a study of T cell responses to AZD1222 COVID-19 vaccine. Study-level information: Second-dose groups at about 4 or about 12 weeks were pooled.

Assay: immunoSEQ multiplex PCR; the TCRdb copy retains only in-frame clones and omits some. The sample includes roughly 100,000 clones, 88% of them seen just once. This CDR3 region has 14 residues. Germline V gene sequence: CDR1 SNHLY, CDR2 FYNNEI. The V and J ends lost 4 bases and 3 bases, in that order; junction bases with no gene match: 3. This chain connects TRBV2 to TRBJ2-3; 8 positions match TRBD1. The TCR originated in an adult in good health. The starting material was peripheral blood, obtained on day 0 of AZD1222 vaccination. The CDR3 loop reads CASSVQGATDTQYF. CDR3 sequence (DNA): TGTGCCAGCAGTGTCCAGGGGGCAACAGATACGCAGTATTTT.